In its sample, the clone carrying this T cell receptor (beta chain) was seen many times. One junction end does not reproduce the germline sequence, and a read error may be involved. Germline CDR1 is MNHEY and CDR2 is SMNVEV (reference sequence). The CDR3 runs 14 residues. The data were obtained in a study of blood T cells in healthy people across ages. A J-beta primer mix and a sample-barcoded 5' primer were used in a second PCR of roughly 6 to 11 cycles. Using its own MiXCR run on the 5' RACE reads, TCRdb lists one record per CDR3 protein. The data contain more than 900,000 distinct CDR3 sequences, approximately 25% of them singletons. This sample was also put to use in a study of T cells of mothers and their children. That report adds: The output of TCR recombination is shaped by thymic selection similarly in related and unrelated pairs.

The TCR sequence derives from a girl aged 2 to 9 in good health. The chain employs TRBV27 and TRBJ2-5, with TRBD2 matching 7 bases. The sequencing input was blood. CDR3: CASSLSGGRETQYF. CDR3 nucleotide sequence: TGTGCCAGCAGCTTATCTGGCGGGAGAGAGACCCAGTACTTC.